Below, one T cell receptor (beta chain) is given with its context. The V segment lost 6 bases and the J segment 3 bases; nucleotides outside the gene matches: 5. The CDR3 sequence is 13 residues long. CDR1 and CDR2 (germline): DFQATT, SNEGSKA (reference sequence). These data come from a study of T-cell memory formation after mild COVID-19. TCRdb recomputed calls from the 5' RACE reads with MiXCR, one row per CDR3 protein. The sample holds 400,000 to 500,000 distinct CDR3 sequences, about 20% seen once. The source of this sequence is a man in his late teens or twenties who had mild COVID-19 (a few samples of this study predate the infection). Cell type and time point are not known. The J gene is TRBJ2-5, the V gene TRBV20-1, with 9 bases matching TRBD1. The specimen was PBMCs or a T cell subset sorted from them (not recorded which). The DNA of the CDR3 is TGCAGTGCAGACGACAGGGGGAAAGAGACCCAGTACTTC. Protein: CSADDRGKETQYF.